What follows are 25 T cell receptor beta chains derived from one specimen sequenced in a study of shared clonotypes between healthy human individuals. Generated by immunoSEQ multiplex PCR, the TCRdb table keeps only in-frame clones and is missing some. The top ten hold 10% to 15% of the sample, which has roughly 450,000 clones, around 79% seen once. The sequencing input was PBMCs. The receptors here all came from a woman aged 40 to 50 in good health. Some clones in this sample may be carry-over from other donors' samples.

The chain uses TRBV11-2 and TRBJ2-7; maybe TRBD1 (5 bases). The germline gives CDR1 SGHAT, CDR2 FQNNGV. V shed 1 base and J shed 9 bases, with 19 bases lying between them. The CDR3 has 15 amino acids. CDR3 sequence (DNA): TGTGCCAGCAGCTTAGCAGGGCGATCCGTGCCAAGGCAGTACTTC. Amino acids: CASSLAGRSVPRQYF.

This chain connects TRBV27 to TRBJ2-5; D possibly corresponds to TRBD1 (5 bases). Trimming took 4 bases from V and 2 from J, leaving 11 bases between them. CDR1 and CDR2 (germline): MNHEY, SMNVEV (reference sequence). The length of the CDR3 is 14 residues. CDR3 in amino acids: CASSSRQLQETQYF. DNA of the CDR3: TGTGCCAGCAGTTCCCGACAGTTACAAGAGACCCAGTACTTC.

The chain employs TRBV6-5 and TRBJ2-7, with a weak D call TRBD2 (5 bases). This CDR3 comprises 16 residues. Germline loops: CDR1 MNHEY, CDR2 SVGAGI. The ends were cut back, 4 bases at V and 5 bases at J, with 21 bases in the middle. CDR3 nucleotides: TGTGCCAGCAGTTCTCGATGGACTCCCCTGGTAGACGAGCAGTACTTC. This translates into CASSSRWTPLVDEQYF.

The CDR3 protein is CASSLFGRSNTEAFF. In DNA, the CDR3 is TGTGCCAGCAGCTTATTTGGCAGAAGTAACACTGAAGCTTTCTTT. The V call is TRBV7-3, the J call TRBJ1-1; D unclear. Germline V lookup: CDR1 SGHTA, CDR2 FQGTGA. CDR3 length equals 15 residues. V gave up 2 bases and J gave up 2 bases, with 12 bases separating them.

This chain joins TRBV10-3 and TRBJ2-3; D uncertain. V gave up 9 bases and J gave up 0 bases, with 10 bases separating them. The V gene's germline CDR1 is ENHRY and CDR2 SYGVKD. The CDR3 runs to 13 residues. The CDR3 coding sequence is TGTGCCATTAGAGCTCTCAGCACAGATACGCAGTATTTT. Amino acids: CAIRALSTDTQYF.

CDR3 nucleotides: TGTGCCAGCAGCCCAGGGACAGGGAACGGCAATCAGCCCCAGCATTTT. Encoded protein: CASSPGTGNGNQPQHF. This rearrangement joins TRBV5-6 to TRBJ1-5; 9 bases align to TRBD1. J was trimmed by 2 bases and V by 4 bases; bases with no gene match: 7. The length of the CDR3 is 16 residues. Germline CDR1 SGHDT, CDR2 YYEEEE.

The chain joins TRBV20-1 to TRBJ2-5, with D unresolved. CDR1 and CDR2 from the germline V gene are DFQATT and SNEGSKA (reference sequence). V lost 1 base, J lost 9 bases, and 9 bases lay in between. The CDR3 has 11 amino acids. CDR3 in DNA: TGCAGTGCTAGAGGTTTGAGACCCCAGTACTTC. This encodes CSARGLRPQYF.

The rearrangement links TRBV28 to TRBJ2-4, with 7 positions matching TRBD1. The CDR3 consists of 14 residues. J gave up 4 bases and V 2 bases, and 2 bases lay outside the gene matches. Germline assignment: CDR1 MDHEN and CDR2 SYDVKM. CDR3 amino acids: CASSLQDRKNIQYF. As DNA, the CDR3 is TGTGCCAGCAGTTTACAGGACAGGAAAAACATTCAGTACTTC.

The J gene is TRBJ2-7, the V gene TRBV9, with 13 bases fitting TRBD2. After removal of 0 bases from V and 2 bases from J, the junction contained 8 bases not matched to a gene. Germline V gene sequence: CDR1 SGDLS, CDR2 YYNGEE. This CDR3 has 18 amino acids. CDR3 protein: CASSVGTSGSSRAYEQYF. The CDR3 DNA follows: TGTGCCAGCAGCGTAGGGACTAGCGGGAGTTCTCGCGCCTACGAGCAGTACTTC.

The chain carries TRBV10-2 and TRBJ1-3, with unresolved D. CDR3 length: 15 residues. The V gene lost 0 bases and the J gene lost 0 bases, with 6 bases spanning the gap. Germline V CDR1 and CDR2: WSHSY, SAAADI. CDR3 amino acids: CASSESGHSGNTIYF. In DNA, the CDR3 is TGCGCCAGCAGTGAGTCAGGGCACTCTGGAAACACCATATATTTT.

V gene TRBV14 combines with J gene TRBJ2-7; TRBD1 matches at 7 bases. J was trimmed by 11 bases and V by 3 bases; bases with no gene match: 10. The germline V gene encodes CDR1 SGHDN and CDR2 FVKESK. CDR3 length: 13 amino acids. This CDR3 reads CASSQIQQGKEYF. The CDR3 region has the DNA TGTGCCAGCAGCCAGATCCAACAGGGGAAGGAGTACTTC.

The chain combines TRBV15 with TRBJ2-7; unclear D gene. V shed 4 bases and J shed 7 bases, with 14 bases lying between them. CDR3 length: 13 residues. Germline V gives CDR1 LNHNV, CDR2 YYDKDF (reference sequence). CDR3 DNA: TGTGCCACCAGCACAATGTCCGCCGGAGAGCAGTACTTC. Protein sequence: CATSTMSAGEQYF.

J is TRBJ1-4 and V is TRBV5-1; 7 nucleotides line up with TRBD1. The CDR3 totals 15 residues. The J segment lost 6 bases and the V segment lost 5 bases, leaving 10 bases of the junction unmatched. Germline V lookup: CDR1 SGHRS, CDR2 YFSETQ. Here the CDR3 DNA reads TGCGCCAGCAGATCGACCGGGACAGCCTATGAAAAACTGTTTTTT. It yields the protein CASRSTGTAYEKLFF.

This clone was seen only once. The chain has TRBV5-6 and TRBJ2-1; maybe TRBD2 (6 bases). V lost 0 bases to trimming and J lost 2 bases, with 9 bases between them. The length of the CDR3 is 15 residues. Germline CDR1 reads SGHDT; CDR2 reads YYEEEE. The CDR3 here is CASSLDGGAYNEQFF. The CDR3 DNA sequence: TGTGCCAGCAGCTTGGACGGCGGGGCCTACAATGAGCAGTTCTTC.

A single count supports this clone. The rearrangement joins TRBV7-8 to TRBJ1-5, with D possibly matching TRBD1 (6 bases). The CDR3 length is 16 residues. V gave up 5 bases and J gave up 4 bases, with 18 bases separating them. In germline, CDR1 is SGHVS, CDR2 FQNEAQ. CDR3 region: CASSLALATGNQPQHF. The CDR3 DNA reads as TGTGCCAGCAGCCTCGCCCTCGCAACAGGGAATCAGCCCCAGCATTTT.

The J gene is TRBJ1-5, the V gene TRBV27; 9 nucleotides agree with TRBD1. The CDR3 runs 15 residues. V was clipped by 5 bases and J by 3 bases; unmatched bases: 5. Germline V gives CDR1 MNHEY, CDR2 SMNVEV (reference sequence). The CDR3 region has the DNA TGTGCCAGCAGTGAAGACAGGGGGAACAATCAGCCCCAGCATTTT. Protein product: CASSEDRGNNQPQHF.

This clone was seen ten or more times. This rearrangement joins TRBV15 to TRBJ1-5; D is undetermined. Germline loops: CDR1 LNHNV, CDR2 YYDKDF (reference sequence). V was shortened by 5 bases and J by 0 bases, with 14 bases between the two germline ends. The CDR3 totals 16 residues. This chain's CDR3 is CATSAGGISSNQPQHF. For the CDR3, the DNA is TGTGCCACCAGCGCCGGCGGAATATCTAGCAATCAGCCCCAGCATTTT.

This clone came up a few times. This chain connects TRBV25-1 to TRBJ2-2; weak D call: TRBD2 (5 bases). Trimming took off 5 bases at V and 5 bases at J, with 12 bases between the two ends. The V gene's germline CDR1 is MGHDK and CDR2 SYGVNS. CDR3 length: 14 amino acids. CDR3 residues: CASSPPRETGELFF. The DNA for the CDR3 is TGTGCCAGCAGTCCCCCCCGGGAAACCGGGGAGCTGTTTTTT. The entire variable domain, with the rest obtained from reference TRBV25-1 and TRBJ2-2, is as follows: EADIYQTPRYLVIGTGKKITLECSQTMGHDKMYWYQQDPGMELHLIHYSYGVNSTEKGDLSSESTVSRIRTEHFPLTLESARPSHTSQYLCASSPPRETGELFFGEGSRLTVL.

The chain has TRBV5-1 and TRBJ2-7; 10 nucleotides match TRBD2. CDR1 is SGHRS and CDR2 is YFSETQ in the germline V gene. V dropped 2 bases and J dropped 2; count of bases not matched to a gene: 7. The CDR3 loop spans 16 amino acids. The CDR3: CASSLQTSGLTYEQYF. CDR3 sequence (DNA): TGCGCCAGCAGCTTACAGACTAGCGGGCTGACCTACGAGCAGTACTTC.

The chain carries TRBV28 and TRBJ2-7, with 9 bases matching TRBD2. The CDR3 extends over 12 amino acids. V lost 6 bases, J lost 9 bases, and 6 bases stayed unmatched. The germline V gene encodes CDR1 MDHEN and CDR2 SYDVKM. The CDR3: CASRGSGSLQYF. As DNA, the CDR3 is TGTGCCAGCAGGGGTAGCGGGAGTTTGCAGTACTTC.

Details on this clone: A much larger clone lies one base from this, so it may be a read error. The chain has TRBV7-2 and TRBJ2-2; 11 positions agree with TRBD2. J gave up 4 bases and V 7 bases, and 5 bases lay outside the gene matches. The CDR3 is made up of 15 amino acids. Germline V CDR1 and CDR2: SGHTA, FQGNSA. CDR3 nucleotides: TGTGCCAGCACTGTAACTAGCGGGAGCACCGGGGAGCTGTTTTTT. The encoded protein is CASTVTSGSTGELFF.

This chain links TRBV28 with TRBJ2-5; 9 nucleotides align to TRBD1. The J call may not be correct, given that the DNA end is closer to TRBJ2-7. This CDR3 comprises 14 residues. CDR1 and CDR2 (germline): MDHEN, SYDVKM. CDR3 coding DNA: TGTGCCAGCACCTTGGGGACAGGGCTTCCCGAGCAGTACTTC. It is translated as CASTLGTGLPEQYF.

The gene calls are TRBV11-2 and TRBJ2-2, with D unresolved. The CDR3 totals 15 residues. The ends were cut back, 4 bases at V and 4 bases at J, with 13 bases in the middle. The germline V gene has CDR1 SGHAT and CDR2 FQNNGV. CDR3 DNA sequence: TGTGCCAGCAGCTCGTCCCATTCCAGCACCGGGGAGCTGTTTTTT. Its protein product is CASSSSHSSTGELFF. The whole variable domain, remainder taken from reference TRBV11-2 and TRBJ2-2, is EAGVAQSPRYKIIEKRQSVAFWCNPISGHATLYWYQQILGQGPKLLIQFQNNGVVDDSQLPKDRFSAERLKGVDSTLKIQPAKLEDSAVYLCASSSSHSSTGELFFGEGSRLTVL.

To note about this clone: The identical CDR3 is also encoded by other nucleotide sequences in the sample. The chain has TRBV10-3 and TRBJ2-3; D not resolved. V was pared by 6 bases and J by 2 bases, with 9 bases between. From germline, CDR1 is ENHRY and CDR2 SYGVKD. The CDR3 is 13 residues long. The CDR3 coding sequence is TGTGCCATCAGGACGGGTAACACAGATACGCAGTATTTT. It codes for CAIRTGNTDTQYF.

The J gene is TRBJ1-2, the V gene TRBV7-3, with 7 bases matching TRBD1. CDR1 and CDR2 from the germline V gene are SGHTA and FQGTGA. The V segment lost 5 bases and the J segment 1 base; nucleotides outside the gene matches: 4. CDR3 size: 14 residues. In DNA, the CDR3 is TGTGCCAGCAGCCCGGGACAGAGTAACTATGGCTACACCTTC. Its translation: CASSPGQSNYGYTF.